This TCR delta chain was recorded in a study of in vitro expanded adult blood gammadelta T cells (dated by TCRdb to the early 2020s). Regarding the research as a whole: Each donor's cells were separately stimulated with HMBPP, zoledronate or AbnobaViscum P, and TRG and TRD CDR3 repertoires were sequenced for every condition. A few subjects were included in the TCR repertoire analysis.

In the paper's terms, the treatment or condition label means: microbial phosphoantigen (E)-4-hydroxy-3-methyl-but-2-enyl pyrophosphate, around 11 nM. Before expansion, PBMC received a one-day pulse of about 9.1 nM HMBPP and were then washed three times. Cultures were expanded over around 14 days, and IL-2 was replenished every 3 to 4 days. Following the one-day stimulant pulse, the cells were washed three times and then grown in medium with 90 to 100 U/mL IL-2. Peripheral blood mononuclear cells were isolated by Lymphoprep gradient centrifugation and cryopreserved in liquid nitrogen before culture. Points the paper makes about the study in general: Every repertoire came from in vitro expanded cultures of healthy donor cells rather than from mistletoe-treated patients.

Remarks on this clone: What antigen it recognizes has not been identified. This probably arose from a read error, given a far larger clone one base away.

Library construction relied on 5' RACE. The RNeasy Micro Kit was used to extract RNA from some 9,100 sorted cells per sample. Libraries were prepared using template-switch reverse transcription and then PCR amplification of the CDR3gamma and CDR3delta regions. Sequencing of the amplicons was done on an Illumina MiSeq with the V2 300 kit, which yielded 150 bp paired-end reads. The paper's processing steps were these. Read quality was checked with FastQC version 0.11.8. Using MiXCR version 3.0.3, reads were aligned to GenBank TRG or TRD reference genes to build the CDR3 sequences. MiXCR was run with default parameters, except that TRDD assembly used 3 consecutive nucleotides instead of 5. VDJtools version 1.2.1 with default settings was used for the repertoire analyses, which included normalized Shannon-Wiener diversity, clonotype tracking and multidimensional scaling. Out-of-frame CDR3 sequences and those containing stop codons were excluded from analysis. TCRdb recomputed clones from the public reads with CATT; identical DNA rows were then combined. TCRdb's processing, not the authors', yielded these V and J calls. This sample lists under 800 delta-chain clones; approximately 50% were detected once. Jointly, the top ten make up less than 25% of the sample.

The specimen comprised gamma-delta T cells from peripheral blood expanded in culture, sampled from an in vitro culture stimulated with HMBPP. The sequence was collected from an adult in good health.

CDR3 reads: CACDTVGTHNDKLIF. The DNA is as follows: TGTGCCTGTGACACCGTGGGGACTCACAACGATAAACTCATCTTT. The chain uses TRDV2 and TRDJ1; TRDD3 is perhaps the D gene, given 5 matching bases. From the cysteine through the phenylalanine, the CDR3 covers 15 amino acids. Just CDR3 DNA is preserved here, 45 bases in frame from base 1. Taken from the germline V gene, the CDR1 and CDR2 loops are GEAIGNYY and EKD. Cut back by 0 bases and 4 bases, the V and J ends lie 14 bases apart.